The entry that follows covers one TCR beta chain sequence. Its antigen is not identified. The sample originates from a study of OX40 agonist ivuxolimab in advanced cancers. Overall study context: Patients were dosed with the agonistic anti-OX40 (CD134) antibody ivuxolimab. Eligibility admitted prior anti-PD-1, anti-PD-L1 or anti-CTLA-4 therapy; roughly 39% had some. Whole-study results and caveats: CD4+ and CD8+ blood T cells expanded clonally by week 6 at 0.1 to 3.0 mg/kg.

The method was immunoSEQ multiplex PCR; TCRdb's version includes in-frame clones alone and lacks a portion of them. The sample consists of tens of thousands of clones, roughly four fifths of them appearing once. The CDR3 is 15 residues long. The V gene lost 0 bases and the J gene lost 4 bases, with 12 bases spanning the gap. Germline V CDR1 and CDR2: SGHNT, YYREEE (reference sequence). This chain connects TRBV5-4 to TRBJ2-3; D gene unclear. Sequenced material: CD4+ or CD8+ T cells sorted from blood, taken in a trial of the OX40 agonist ivuxolimab. The receptor comes from an adult with an advanced solid tumor such as melanoma, head and neck, liver or kidney cancer. CDR3 protein: CASSLGGGSADTQYF. The CDR3 region has the DNA TGTGCCAGCAGCTTGGGGGGTGGTTCAGCAGATACGCAGTATTTT. The full variable domain, its missing parts supplied by reference TRBV5-4 and TRBJ2-3, is ETGVTQSPTHLIKTRGQQVTLRCSSQSGHNTVSWYQQALGQGPQFIFQYYREEENGRGNFPPRFSGLQFPNYSSELNVNALELDDSALYLCASSLGGGSADTQYFGPGTRLTVL.